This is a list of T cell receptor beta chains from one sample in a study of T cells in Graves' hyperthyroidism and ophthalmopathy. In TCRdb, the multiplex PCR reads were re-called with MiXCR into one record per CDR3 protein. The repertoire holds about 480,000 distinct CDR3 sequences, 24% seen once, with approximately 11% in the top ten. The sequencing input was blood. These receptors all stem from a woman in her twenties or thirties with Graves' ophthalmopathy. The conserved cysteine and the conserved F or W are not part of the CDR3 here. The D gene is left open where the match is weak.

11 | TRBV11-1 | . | ASSLGSDGQAF
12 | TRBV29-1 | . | SVGHVGSGNTIY
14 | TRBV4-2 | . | ASSGDLDRVGTEAF
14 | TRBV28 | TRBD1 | ASSLPGQGAGGTQY
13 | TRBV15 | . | ATSINRQANTEAF
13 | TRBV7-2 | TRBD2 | ASSAPGLARETQY
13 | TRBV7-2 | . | ASSLVPRGQETQY
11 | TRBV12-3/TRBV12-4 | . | ASSPSRDTEAF
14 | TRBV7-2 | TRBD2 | ASSLTASGLSYEQY
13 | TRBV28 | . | ASSSPGSPLYGYT
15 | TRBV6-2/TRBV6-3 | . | ASSYLPGSYAFYEQY
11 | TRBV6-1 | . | ASSEWRDETQY
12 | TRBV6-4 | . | ASSETPTRYGYT
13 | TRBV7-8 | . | ASSLARIGQETQY
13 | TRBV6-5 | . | ASSYSEAATYEQY
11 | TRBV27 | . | ASSLRRPYGYT
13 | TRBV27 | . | ASSPRGLGDEPQH
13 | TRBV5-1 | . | ASSLVGDSKTEAF
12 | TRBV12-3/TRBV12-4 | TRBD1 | ASSVAGGLNGYT
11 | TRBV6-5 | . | ASSYQRAYEQY
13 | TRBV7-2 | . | ASSFLGEGFNEQY
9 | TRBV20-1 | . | SARDPNGYT
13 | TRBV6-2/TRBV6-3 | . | ASSYSFGGNQPQH
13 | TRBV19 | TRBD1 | ASSIQGQGLQPQH
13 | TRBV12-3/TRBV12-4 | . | ASSTDGGSLTEAF
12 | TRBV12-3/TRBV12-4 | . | ASTKTGLVETQY
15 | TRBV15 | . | ATSRDPMGLAPETQY
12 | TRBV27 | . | VSSLFEGAYEQY
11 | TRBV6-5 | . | ASSSGGFYEQY
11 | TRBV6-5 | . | ASSTQGATEAF
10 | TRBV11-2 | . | ASSSRFTEAF
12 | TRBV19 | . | ASSTGRPTYEQY
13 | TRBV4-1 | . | ASSRDYWSNQPQH
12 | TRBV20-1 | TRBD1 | SALRQGPSYEQY
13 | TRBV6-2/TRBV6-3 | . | ASSYSSSSTYEQY
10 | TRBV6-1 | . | ASKVGDQPQH
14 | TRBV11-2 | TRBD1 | ASSLEDRAGANVLT
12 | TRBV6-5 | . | ASSSRAYNYGYT
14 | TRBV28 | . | ASSLQGIGSNQPQH
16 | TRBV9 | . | ASSVVSYPRGGTGELF
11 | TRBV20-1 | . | SASFRNTGELF
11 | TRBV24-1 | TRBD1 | ATSATGNYGYT
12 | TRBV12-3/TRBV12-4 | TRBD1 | ASRTGTGRDIQY
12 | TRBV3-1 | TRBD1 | ASTLRTGTEEQY
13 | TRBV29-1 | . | SVERQQGTSGEQY